What follows are 3 T cell receptor beta chains derived from one specimen sequenced in a study of vaccination effects on CD4 cells after COVID-19. Sequencing used immunoSEQ multiplex PCR; TCRdb keeps in-frame clones, though not all of them. In the table there are approximately 33,000 clones, approximately 78% of which are singletons. Before sequencing took place, the ViraFEST assay used viral peptide pools to expand antigen-specific CD4+ T cells. CD4+ T cell isolation took place after approximately 11 days of culture. Convalescent patients had PCR-confirmed SARS-CoV-2 infection between March and December 2020. These TCRs' antigens remain unknown. Material: CD4+ T cells from PBMCs cultured with HCoV-NL63 spike peptides, obtained before COVID-19 vaccination. These receptors came from a human donor who had a prior SARS-CoV-2 infection.

The genes are TRBV7-2 and TRBJ1-4, with TRBD1 matching over 7 bases. CDR3 length equals 15 residues. V shed 4 bases and J 10 bases; nucleotides not matched to a gene: 12. Germline-derived CDR1 and CDR2 are SGHTA and FQGNSA. For the CDR3, the DNA is TGTGCCAGCAGCTCCGACCGGGACAGTGTCGGAAAACTGTTTTTT. Translation: CASSSDRDSVGKLFF.

V gene TRBV18 combines with J gene TRBJ2-1, with 12 bases fitting TRBD2. The CDR3 is made up of 16 amino acids. Germline-derived CDR1 and CDR2 are KGHSH and LQKENI. V lost 3 bases to trimming and J lost 4 bases; unmatched junction nucleotides: 4. The CDR3 here is CASSPRGTSGYNEQFF. The DNA of the CDR3 is TGTGCCAGCTCACCTCGGGGGACTAGCGGGTACAATGAGCAGTTCTTC.

The V call is TRBV18, the J call TRBJ2-3; 11 bases are shared with TRBD2. The CDR3 spans 18 residues. Per germline, CDR1 KGHSH and CDR2 LQKENI. V dropped 3 bases and J dropped 0; count of bases not matched to a gene: 8. The CDR3 reads CASSPTGTSGGSTDTQYF. The CDR3 coding sequence is TGTGCCAGCTCACCCACCGGGACTAGCGGAGGGAGCACAGATACGCAGTATTTT.